Listed below are T cell receptor beta chains from one sample, sequenced in a study of cytomegalovirus exposure and HLA in healthy donors. Sequenced by immunoSEQ multiplex PCR; TCRdb stores in-frame clones only, minus some. In the table there are about 160,000 clones, about 79% of which are singletons. Sequencing used PBMCs. These receptor sequences come from a woman aged 45-59 years in good health and CMV-seropositive. Each CDR3 is given with its conserved first and last residue. A D gene is named only where the DNA matches it firmly. A clone size is listed for some rows: how often the clone was seen (once, few, many), or a class if it is expanded.

V gene: TRBV4-3
clone size: -
D gene: TRBD1
J gene: TRBJ1-6
CDR3 DNA: TGCGCCAGCAGCCGGGACAGAAATTCACCCCTCCACTTT
CDR3 protein: CASSRDRNSPLHF

V gene: TRBV4-2
clone size: -
D gene: TRBD2
J gene: TRBJ2-7
CDR3 DNA: TGTGCCAGCAGCCAAGAAGCGGGAGGGAACGAGCAGTACTTC
CDR3 protein: CASSQEAGGNEQYF

V gene: TRBV18
clone size: -
D gene: TRBD1
J gene: TRBJ1-4
CDR3 DNA: TGTGCCAGCTCACCCGGGACAGGGGGCGGAAAACTGTTTTTT
CDR3 protein: CASSPGTGGGKLFF

V gene: TRBV2
clone size: -
D gene: TRBD1
J gene: TRBJ2-7
CDR3 DNA: TGTGCCAGCGTCCAGGGGGCGAGTGCGTCCTACGAGCAGTACTTC
CDR3 protein: CASVQGASASYEQYF

V gene: TRBV6-6
clone size: -
D gene: -
J gene: TRBJ2-7
CDR3 DNA: TGTGCCAGCAGTTACCCTAGGACAGCTCGCTCCTACGAGCAGTACTTC
CDR3 protein: CASSYPRTARSYEQYF

V gene: TRBV5-8
clone size: -
D gene: TRBD1
J gene: TRBJ1-5
CDR3 DNA: TGTGCCAGCAGCTTGTTGGGTGGGACAGGGCTTAATCAGCCCCAGCATTTT
CDR3 protein: CASSLLGGTGLNQPQHF

V gene: TRBV11-2
clone size: -
D gene: -
J gene: TRBJ2-3
CDR3 DNA: TGTGCCAGCAGCCCCCAACCCATCACCTCAGGGCTTAGCACAGATACGCAGTATTTT
CDR3 protein: CASSPQPITSGLSTDTQYF

V gene: TRBV28
clone size: -
D gene: TRBD2
J gene: TRBJ2-5
CDR3 DNA: TGTGCCAGCAGTATACCCCAGAGCGGGGGGCAAGAGACCCAGTACTTC
CDR3 protein: CASSIPQSGGQETQYF

V gene: TRBV27
clone size: -
D gene: TRBD2
J gene: TRBJ2-5
CDR3 DNA: TGTGCCAGCAGTTTAGCGGGGGGGGCGCTAGAGACCCAGTACTTC
CDR3 protein: CASSLAGGALETQYF

V gene: TRBV30
clone size: few
D gene: -
J gene: TRBJ1-3
CDR3 DNA: TGTGCCTGGAGTGGAATGAGTGGAAACACCATATATTTT
CDR3 protein: CAWSGMSGNTIYF

V gene: TRBV19
clone size: -
D gene: -
J gene: TRBJ2-6
CDR3 DNA: TGTGCCAGTAGTATCCAGGGTTTCGGGGCCAACGTCCTGACTTTC
CDR3 protein: CASSIQGFGANVLTF

V gene: TRBV30
clone size: -
D gene: -
J gene: TRBJ2-7
CDR3 DNA: TGTGCCTGGAGTACGTCAGGGTGGTCCTCCTACGAGCAGTACTTC
CDR3 protein: CAWSTSGWSSYEQYF

V gene: TRBV5-1
clone size: -
D gene: TRBD2
J gene: TRBJ2-5
CDR3 DNA: TGCGCCAGCCGGGGGGGCCGAGAGACCCAGTACTTC
CDR3 protein: CASRGGRETQYF

V gene: TRBV25-1
clone size: -
D gene: TRBD2
J gene: TRBJ2-3
CDR3 DNA: TGTGCCAGCAGCAGACGGGAGGGGGCAGATACGCAGTATTTT
CDR3 protein: CASSRREGADTQYF

V gene: TRBV18
clone size: -
D gene: -
J gene: TRBJ1-1
CDR3 DNA: TGTGCCAGCTCACCACCGTCTGGGCCGACCAACACTGAAGCTTTCTTT
CDR3 protein: CASSPPSGPTNTEAFF

V gene: TRBV5-1
clone size: -
D gene: -
J gene: TRBJ1-2
CDR3 DNA: TGCGCCAGCAGCGGACAGTCTAACTATGGCTACACCTTC
CDR3 protein: CASSGQSNYGYTF

V gene: TRBV10-3
clone size: -
D gene: -
J gene: TRBJ1-5
CDR3 DNA: TGTGCCATCAGTGATGGGTTAGGGAACATCGGGGAGCCCCAGCATTTT
CDR3 protein: CAISDGLGNIGEPQHF

V gene: TRBV11-2
clone size: -
D gene: TRBD1
J gene: TRBJ1-6
CDR3 DNA: TGTGCCAGCAGCCCCACGACAGGGAGAAAGGAACCACCCCTCCACTTT
CDR3 protein: CASSPTTGRKEPPLHF

V gene: TRBV2
clone size: -
D gene: TRBD1
J gene: TRBJ2-7
CDR3 DNA: TGTGCCAGCAGTCAGGGGGCGGCTCCCTACGAGCAGTACTTC
CDR3 protein: CASSQGAAPYEQYF

V gene: TRBV7-2
clone size: -
D gene: TRBD2
J gene: TRBJ2-3
CDR3 DNA: TGTGCCAGCAGGCGACCAACCGGGGGGGGTCCAGATACGCAGTATTTT
CDR3 protein: CASRRPTGGGPDTQYF

V gene: TRBV25-1
clone size: -
D gene: TRBD2
J gene: TRBJ2-7
CDR3 DNA: TGTGCCAGCAGTGAAGGTTCGGGACTAGCGTACTCCTACGAGCAGTACTTC
CDR3 protein: CASSEGSGLAYSYEQYF

V gene: TRBV28
clone size: -
D gene: -
J gene: TRBJ1-2
CDR3 DNA: TGTGCCAGCAGTTTAACCCATTTGCGGTATGGCTACACCTTC
CDR3 protein: CASSLTHLRYGYTF

V gene: TRBV18
clone size: -
D gene: TRBD1
J gene: TRBJ1-2
CDR3 DNA: TGTGCCAGCTCACTACAGGGGTTCGATGGCTACACCTTC
CDR3 protein: CASSLQGFDGYTF

V gene: TRBV2
clone size: -
D gene: TRBD1
J gene: TRBJ1-1
CDR3 DNA: TGTGCCAGCGACAGGGGCTCGAACACTGAAGCTTTCTTT
CDR3 protein: CASDRGSNTEAFF

V gene: TRBV6-5
clone size: -
D gene: -
J gene: TRBJ1-2
CDR3 DNA: TGTGCCAGCAGTTACCACCCTTCGGGGGGGGGTGGCTACACCTTC
CDR3 protein: CASSYHPSGGGGYTF

V gene: TRBV7-2
clone size: -
D gene: TRBD1
J gene: TRBJ1-1
CDR3 DNA: TGTGCCAGCAGCCCCGGGACAGGATGGAACACTGAAGCTTTCTTT
CDR3 protein: CASSPGTGWNTEAFF

V gene: TRBV19
clone size: -
D gene: TRBD1
J gene: TRBJ1-1
CDR3 DNA: TGTGCCAGTAGTCCCGACAGGGGCACTGAAGCTTTCTTT
CDR3 protein: CASSPDRGTEAFF

V gene: TRBV4-2
clone size: -
D gene: TRBD2
J gene: TRBJ2-7
CDR3 DNA: TGTGCCAGCAGCCAAGAACTAGCGGGAGACGAGCAGTACTTC
CDR3 protein: CASSQELAGDEQYF

V gene: TRBV4-1
clone size: -
D gene: TRBD2
J gene: TRBJ2-2
CDR3 DNA: TGCGCCAGCAGCCAAATAGGGGCCCGGGAGGGTAACACCGGGGAGCTGTTTTTT
CDR3 protein: CASSQIGAREGNTGELFF

V gene: TRBV7-2
clone size: -
D gene: -
J gene: TRBJ1-1
CDR3 DNA: TGTGCCAGCACTAACTCCAGGGTTTTTGACACTGAAGCTTTCTTT
CDR3 protein: CASTNSRVFDTEAFF

V gene: TRBV4-1
clone size: -
D gene: TRBD2
J gene: TRBJ2-1
CDR3 DNA: TGCGCCAGCAGCCAAGACAGACTAGCGGGGGGCTACAATGGGCAGTTCTTC
CDR3 protein: CASSQDRLAGGYNGQFF

V gene: TRBV29-1
clone size: -
D gene: TRBD2
J gene: TRBJ2-2
CDR3 DNA: TGCAGCTTCGCACTAGCGGCGAACACCGGGGAGCTGTTTTTT
CDR3 protein: CSFALAANTGELFF

V gene: TRBV7-9
clone size: -
D gene: -
J gene: TRBJ2-3
CDR3 DNA: TGTGCCAGCAGCTTTCCAAGCACAGATACGCAGTATTTT
CDR3 protein: CASSFPSTDTQYF

V gene: TRBV10-2
clone size: -
D gene: TRBD1
J gene: TRBJ2-3
CDR3 DNA: TGCGCCAGCAGGTGGACAGGGACCACAGATACGCAGTATTTT
CDR3 protein: CASRWTGTTDTQYF

V gene: TRBV7-9
clone size: -
D gene: -
J gene: TRBJ1-6
CDR3 DNA: TGTGCCAGCAGCTTATGGTTCGGGGGACGTTCACCCCTCCACTTT
CDR3 protein: CASSLWFGGRSPLHF

V gene: TRBV6-1
clone size: -
D gene: -
J gene: TRBJ1-5
CDR3 DNA: TGTGCCAGCAGTGAAAGCAGGGGCCCTCAGCCCCAGCATTTT
CDR3 protein: CASSESRGPQPQHF

V gene: TRBV7-9
clone size: -
D gene: TRBD2
J gene: TRBJ2-3
CDR3 DNA: TGTGCCAGCAGCTTAGAGGCGGGAGGATCAGATACGCAGTATTTT
CDR3 protein: CASSLEAGGSDTQYF

V gene: TRBV6-5
clone size: -
D gene: -
J gene: TRBJ1-5
CDR3 DNA: TGTGCCAGCAGAGGAGTCAATCAGCCCCAGCATTTT
CDR3 protein: CASRGVNQPQHF

V gene: TRBV5-1
clone size: -
D gene: -
J gene: TRBJ1-1
CDR3 DNA: TGCGCCAGCAGCTTGGGGACAGAGAACACTGAAGCTTTCTTT
CDR3 protein: CASSLGTENTEAFF